The present T cell receptor beta chain was sequenced within a study of blood T cell repertoires in COVID-19. Study at large: The United States, Italy and Spain supplied acute and convalescent COVID-19 samples. Sources were T cells, B-cell-depleted T cells, or PBMCs; the material itself was cDNA or gDNA.

This CDR3 has 17 residues. V shed 0 bases and J 0 bases; nucleotides not matched to a gene: 8. CDR1 and CDR2 (germline): SQVTM, ANQGSEA. In the original processing: Amplification of reference gene primers was used by the study to estimate nucleated cell counts. Measured with immunoSEQ multiplex PCR; TCRdb has only the in-frame clones, and not every one. Clone size and V and J calls were adopted from that table, with D and trimming inferred from the DNA. The repertoire includes 120,000 or so clones, 85% of them detected once, and under 5% sits in the top ten. The sequenced material came from peripheral blood. V gene TRBV29-1 combines with J gene TRBJ2-1, with TRBD1 matching over 7 bases. This clonotype was obtained from a man in his sixties with acute or convalescent COVID-19. The CDR3 sequence: CSVEESGTVVSYNEQFF. CDR3 nucleotide sequence: TGCAGCGTTGAAGAGTCTGGGACAGTCGTCTCCTACAATGAGCAGTTCTTC.